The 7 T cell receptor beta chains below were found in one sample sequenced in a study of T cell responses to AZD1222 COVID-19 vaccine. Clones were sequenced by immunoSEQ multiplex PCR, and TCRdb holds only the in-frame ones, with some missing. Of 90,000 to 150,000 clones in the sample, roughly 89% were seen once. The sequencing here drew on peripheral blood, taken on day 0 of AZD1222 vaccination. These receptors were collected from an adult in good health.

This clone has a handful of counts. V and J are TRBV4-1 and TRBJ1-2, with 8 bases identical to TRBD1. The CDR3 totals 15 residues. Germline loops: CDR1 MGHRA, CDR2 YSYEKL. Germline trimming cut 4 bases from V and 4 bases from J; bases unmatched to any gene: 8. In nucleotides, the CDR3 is TGCGCCAGCAGCCCTTCCCCCGGGACAGGCTATGGCTACACCTTC. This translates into CASSPSPGTGYGYTF.

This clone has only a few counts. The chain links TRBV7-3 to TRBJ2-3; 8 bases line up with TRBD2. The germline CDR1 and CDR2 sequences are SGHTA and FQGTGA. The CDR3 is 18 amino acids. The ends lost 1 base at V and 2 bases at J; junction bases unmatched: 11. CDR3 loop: CASSLIAGLGGITDTQYF. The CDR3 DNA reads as TGTGCCAGCAGCTTAATTGCGGGACTAGGGGGGATCACAGATACGCAGTATTTT.

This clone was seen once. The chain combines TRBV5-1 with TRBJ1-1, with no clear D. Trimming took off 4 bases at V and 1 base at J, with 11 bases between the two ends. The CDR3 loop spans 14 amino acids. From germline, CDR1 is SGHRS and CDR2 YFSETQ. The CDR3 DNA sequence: TGCGCCAGCAGCCGTTCCGGGCCGAACACTGAAGCTTTCTTT. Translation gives CASSRSGPNTEAFF.

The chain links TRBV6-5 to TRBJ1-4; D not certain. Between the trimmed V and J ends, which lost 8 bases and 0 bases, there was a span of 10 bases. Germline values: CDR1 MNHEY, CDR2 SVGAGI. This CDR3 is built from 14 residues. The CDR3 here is CASGGLATNEKLFF. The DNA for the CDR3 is TGTGCCAGCGGAGGCCTTGCAACTAATGAAAAACTGTTTTTT.

Written as DNA, the CDR3 is TGTGCCAGGTCCCCCGTGGGCACAGATACGCAGTATTTT. It translates to CARSPVGTDTQYF. The chain has TRBV2 and TRBJ2-3; D call uncertain. CDR3 size: 13 residues. Germline CDR1 SNHLY, CDR2 FYNNEI. V was clipped by 9 bases and J by 1 base, with 11 bases between them.

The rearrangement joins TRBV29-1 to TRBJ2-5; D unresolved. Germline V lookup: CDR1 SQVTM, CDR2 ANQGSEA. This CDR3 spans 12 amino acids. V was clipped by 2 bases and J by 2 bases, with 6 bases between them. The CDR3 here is CSVEPMQETQYF. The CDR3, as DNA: TGCAGCGTTGAACCTATGCAAGAGACCCAGTACTTC.

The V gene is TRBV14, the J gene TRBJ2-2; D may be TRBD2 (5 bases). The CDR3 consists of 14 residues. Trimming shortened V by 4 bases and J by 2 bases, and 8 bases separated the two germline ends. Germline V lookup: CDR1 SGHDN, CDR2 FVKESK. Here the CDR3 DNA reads TGTGCCAGCAGCCGCCGGGGAAACACCGGGGAGCTGTTTTTT. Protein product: CASSRRGNTGELFF.